This T cell receptor beta chain was recorded in a study of blood T cell repertoires in COVID-19. Trimming at V came to 7 bases and at J to 7 bases, leaving 8 bases not matched to a gene. Germline V gives CDR1 LNHDA, CDR2 SQIVND (reference sequence). The CDR3 consists of 15 residues. Using immunoSEQ multiplex PCR, the repertoire was profiled, and TCRdb retains in-frame clones only, with some absent. The table includes 88,000 or so clones, 86% detected once. The receptor was derived from a man in his sixties with acute or convalescent COVID-19. This chain connects TRBV19 to TRBJ2-1; 12 bases are shared with TRBD2. The sample taken for sequencing was peripheral blood. The CDR3 DNA reads as TGTGCCAGTAACCCGACTAGCGGGAGTATGAATGAGCAGTTCTTC. Its protein is CASNPTSGSMNEQFF. Based on the CDR3 plus reference TRBV19 and TRBJ2-1, the full variable domain is DGGITQSPKYLFRKEGQNVTLSCEQNLNHDAMYWYRQDPGQGLRLIYYSQIVNDFQKGDIAEGYSVSREKKESFPLTVTSAQKNPTAFYLCASNPTSGSMNEQFFGPGTRLTVL.